The 17 T cell receptor beta chains below come from one sample, sequenced in a study of Graves' ophthalmopathy and Graves' hyperthyroidism (dated by TCRdb to the late 2010s). The reads were generated on an Illumina HiSeq 2000. For repertoire sequencing, the TCR beta CDR3 regions were amplified from RNA transcripts. A first-round RT-PCR used HTBI primers with the Qiagen OneStep RT-PCR kit, followed by a second-round multiplex PCR, size selection and purification. TCRdb's own reprocessing of the public reads used fastp at Q25 and MiXCR and kept productive beta chains. Rows are combined by CDR3 protein, so each entry shows the most common genes and DNA. This sample has over a million distinct CDR3 sequences in its table, and roughly 35% of those were observed once. The ten most abundant clones make up over 8.5% of the sample. The sample was peripheral blood or thyroid tissue (not recorded which). The receptors originated from an adult man with Graves' hyperthyroidism.

This chain connects TRBV12-3 or TRBV12-4 to TRBJ2-2; D remains unclear. Trimming removed 1 base from V and 4 bases from J, with 10 bases in between. CDR3 length: 15 residues. As DNA, the CDR3 is TGTGCCAGCAGTTTAGAGGCCAGGACCACCGGGGAGCTGTTTTTT. It encodes CASSLEARTTGELFF.

This clonotype was picked up one time. The CDR3 sequence: CAISESGQDAFF. The CDR3 DNA sequence: TGTGCCATCAGTGAGTCGGGGCAAGATGCTTTCTTT. This chain links TRBV10-3 with TRBJ1-1; possible D gene TRBD1, 5 bases. The germline CDR1 and CDR2 sequences are ENHRY and SYGVKD. The CDR3 is 12 amino acids. V lost 0 bases, J lost 11 bases, and 10 bases lay in between.

With respect to this clonotype: This CDR3 fails to terminate in the conserved phenylalanine or tryptophan, so it likely reflects a read error. It is unclear where the CDR3 begins or ends on the DNA, so no DNA is shown, and the CDR3 is as TCRdb lists it. The V call is TRBV10-3, the J call TRBJ1-1. Germline V gene data show CDR1 as ENHRY and CDR2 as SYGVKD. The CDR3 length equals 10 residues, ends included. The CDR3 is CAISESGGLA.

This clonotype was seen a handful of times. V is TRBV10-3 and J is TRBJ1-5; 9 bases fit TRBD1. The germline V gene encodes CDR1 ENHRY and CDR2 SYGVKD. The length of the CDR3 is 15 residues. With V trimmed by 10 bases and J by 7 bases, 14 bases remained unmatched. The CDR3 loop reads CATSPGQGVYQPQHF. As DNA, the CDR3 is TGTGCCACCAGCCCGGGACAGGGCGTTTACCAGCCCCAGCATTTT.

The chain couples TRBV4-3 to TRBJ1-2; D remains unclear. The CDR3 covers 14 residues. The germline V and J ends were trimmed by 0 bases and 4 bases, with 9 bases remaining between them. Germline V lookup: CDR1 LGHNA, CDR2 YSLEER. Here the CDR3 reads CASSQETEAYGYTF. The CDR3 DNA sequence: TGCGCCAGCAGCCAAGAAACCGAGGCCTATGGCTACACCTTC.

The rearrangement uses TRBV7-8 and TRBJ2-2; 7 bases line up with TRBD1. The CDR3 spans 15 residues. The J segment lost 5 bases and the V segment lost 6 bases, leaving 9 bases of the junction unmatched. Germline V gene lookup returns CDR1 SGHVS and CDR2 FQNEAQ. The CDR3 DNA follows: TGTGCCAGCAGTACCGCCGACAGGGCAACCGGGGAGCTGTTTTTT. It specifies CASSTADRATGELFF.

The chain recombines TRBV7-6 with TRBJ1-1; D gene unclear. Germline CDR1 SGHVS, CDR2 FNYEAQ. CDR3 length: 14 residues. Trimming pared 5 bases from V and 5 bases from J, leaving 15 bases between. CDR3 sequence reads: CASSKGGVGTEAFF. As DNA, the CDR3 is TGTGCCAGCAGCAAGGGTGGGGTTGGAACTGAAGCTTTCTTT.

In this sample, this clonotype turned up a few times. The chain uses TRBV7-9 and TRBJ1-5, with TRBD1 matching 7 bases. The germline V gene has CDR1 SEHNR and CDR2 FQNEAQ (reference sequence). CDR3 length: 14 amino acids. V gave up 3 bases and J gave up 6 bases; unmatched junction bases: 5. CDR3 nucleotide sequence: TGTGCCAGCAGCTTGGGGACAGAAGGTCAGCCCCAGCATTTT. It is translated as CASSLGTEGQPQHF.

This clonotype was found many times. This sequence joins TRBV14 and TRBJ2-7; D is perhaps TRBD1 (6 bases). This CDR3 has 13 amino acids. Germline lookup yields CDR1 SGHDN and CDR2 FVKESK. The V end was cut by 1 base, the J end by 6 bases, with 10 bases between. CDR3 bases: TGTGCCAGCAGCCAAGGGTTGGGGGCCGAGCAGTACTTC. Translated: CASSQGLGAEQYF. The full variable domain, in which reference TRBV14 and TRBJ2-7 provide the parts outside the CDR3, is EAGVTQFPSHSVIEKGQTVTLRCDPISGHDNLYWYRRVMGKEIKFLLHFVKESKQDESGMPNNRFLAERTGGTYSTLKVQPAELEDSGVYFCASSQGLGAEQYFGPGTRLTVT.

The chain couples TRBV7-9 to TRBJ1-1; 7 bases are a match to TRBD1. The V segment lost 6 bases and the J segment 4 bases; nucleotides outside the gene matches: 11. Per the germline V gene, CDR1 is SEHNR and CDR2 is FQNEAQ (reference sequence). CDR3 length: 15 residues. This CDR3 reads CASSLRTGDGTEAFF. CDR3 sequence (DNA): TGTGCCAGCAGTCTACGAACAGGGGACGGCACTGAAGCTTTCTTT. Supplemented by reference TRBV7-9 and TRBJ1-1, the full variable domain reads DTGVSQNPRHKITKRGQNVTFRCDPISEHNRLYWYRQTLGQGPEFLTYFQNEAQLEKSRLLSDRFSAERPKGSFSTLEIQRTEQGDSAMYLCASSLRTGDGTEAFFGQGTRLTVV.

J is TRBJ1-5 and V is TRBV6-2 or TRBV6-3, with TRBD1 matching 8 bases. Per the germline V gene, CDR1 is MNHEY and CDR2 is SVGEGT. Trimming took 6 bases from V and 1 from J; bases not matched to a gene: 11. The CDR3 is 17 amino acids. CDR3 DNA: TGTGCCAGCAGCGTAGTCAGGGGGCAGACGAGCAATCAGCCCCAGCATTTT. This gives the protein CASSVVRGQTSNQPQHF.

The genes are TRBV20-1 and TRBJ2-5, with D tentatively TRBD2 (5 bases). Germline-derived CDR1 and CDR2 are DFQATT and SNEGSKA (reference sequence). The CDR3 sequence is 15 residues long. V lost 5 bases to trimming and J lost 4 bases, with 20 bases between them. CDR3 nucleotide sequence: TGCAGTGCTCAGCAGAGAGGGAAGGCTGGAGAGACCCAGTACTTC. This translates into CSAQQRGKAGETQYF.

This clonotype appeared many times. This sequence joins TRBV7-8 and TRBJ2-7; 15 positions agree with TRBD2. This CDR3 contains 16 residues. Germline assignment: CDR1 SGHVS and CDR2 FQNEAQ. V shed 6 bases, J shed 7 bases, and the junction held 10 bases outside the gene matches. The CDR3 protein is CASRRTSGRAWGEQYF. The CDR3 DNA follows: TGTGCCAGCAGGAGGACTAGCGGGAGGGCCTGGGGTGAGCAGTACTTC. Using reference TRBV7-8 and TRBJ2-7 for the parts outside the CDR3, the full variable domain is GAGVSQSPRYKVAKRGQDVALRCDPISGHVSLFWYQQALGQGPEFLTYFQNEAQLDKSGLPSDRFFAERPEGSVSTLKIQRTQQEDSAVYLCASRRTSGRAWGEQYFGPGTRLTVT.

This clonotype has ten or more counts. The gene calls are TRBV15 and TRBJ2-2, with D tentatively TRBD2 (5 bases). The CDR3 is made up of 13 amino acids. Germline assignment: CDR1 LNHNV and CDR2 YYDKDF (reference sequence). Trimming shortened V by 5 bases and J by 7 bases, and 11 bases separated the two germline ends. The CDR3 loop is CATSPMAGGELFF. The DNA of the CDR3 is TGTGCCACCAGCCCTATGGCGGGCGGGGAGCTGTTTTTT. Full variable domain (missing parts from reference TRBV15 and TRBJ2-2): DAMVIQNPRYQVTQFGKPVTLSCSQTLNHNVMYWYQQKSSQAPKLLFHYYDKDFNNEADTPDNFQSRRPNTSFCFLDIRSPGLGDTAMYLCATSPMAGGELFFGEGSRLTVL.

This clonotype came up many times. The chain uses TRBV29-1 and TRBJ2-7; D gene ambiguous. Germline CDR1 and CDR2: SQVTM and ANQGSEA. V lost 4 bases and J lost 5, with 6 bases in between. The CDR3 loop spans 10 amino acids. The CDR3: CSVAIDEQYF. CDR3 in DNA: TGCAGCGTTGCTATCGACGAGCAGTACTTC.

This clonotype was found many times. The chain couples TRBV2 to TRBJ2-2; no clear D gene. Trimming stripped 6 bases from V and 6 bases from J, with 11 bases between. Germline V gene data show CDR1 as SNHLY and CDR2 as FYNNEI. The CDR3 loop spans 13 amino acids. The CDR3, as DNA: TGTGCCAGCAGACCGACGGCTCCCGGGGAGCTGTTTTTT. Amino acids: CASRPTAPGELFF.

V gene TRBV25-1 combines with J gene TRBJ2-5; 8 bases are a match to TRBD2. The CDR3 consists of 17 residues. Trimming removed 5 bases from V and 5 bases from J; junction bases left unmatched: 16. Germline-derived CDR1 and CDR2 are MGHDK and SYGVNS. DNA for the CDR3: TGTGCCAGCAGTTACTCGAAACGAGCGGGGGCAGGTGAGACCCAGTACTTC. It codes for CASSYSKRAGAGETQYF.